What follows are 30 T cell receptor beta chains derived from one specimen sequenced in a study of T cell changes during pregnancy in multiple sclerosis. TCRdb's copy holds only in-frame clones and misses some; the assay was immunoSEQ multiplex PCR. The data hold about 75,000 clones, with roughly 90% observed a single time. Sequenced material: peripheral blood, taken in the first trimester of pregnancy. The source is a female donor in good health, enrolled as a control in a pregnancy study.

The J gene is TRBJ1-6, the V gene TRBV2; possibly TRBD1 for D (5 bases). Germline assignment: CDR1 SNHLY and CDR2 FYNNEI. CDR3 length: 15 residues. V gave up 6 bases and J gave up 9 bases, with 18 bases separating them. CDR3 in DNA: TGTGCCAGCAGCCCGCGGGGCCGACGAGGTTCACCCCTCCACTTT. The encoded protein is CASSPRGRRGSPLHF.

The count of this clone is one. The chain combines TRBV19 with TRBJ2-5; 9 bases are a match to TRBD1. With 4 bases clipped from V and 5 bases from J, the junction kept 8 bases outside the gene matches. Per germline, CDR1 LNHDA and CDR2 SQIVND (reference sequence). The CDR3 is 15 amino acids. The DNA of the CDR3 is TGTGCCAGTAGTACCTCAGGACAGGGGATTGAGACCCAGTACTTC. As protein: CASSTSGQGIETQYF.

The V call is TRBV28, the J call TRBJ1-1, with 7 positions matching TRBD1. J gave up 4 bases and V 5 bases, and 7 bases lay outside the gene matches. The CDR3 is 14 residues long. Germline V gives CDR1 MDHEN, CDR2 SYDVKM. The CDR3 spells CASSEGGWGTEAFF. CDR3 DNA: TGTGCCAGCAGTGAAGGGGGCTGGGGCACTGAAGCTTTCTTT.

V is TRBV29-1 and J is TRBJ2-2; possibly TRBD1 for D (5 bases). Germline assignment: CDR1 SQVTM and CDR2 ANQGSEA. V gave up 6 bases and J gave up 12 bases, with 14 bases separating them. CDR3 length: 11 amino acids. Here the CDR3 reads CSVGRVGKLFF. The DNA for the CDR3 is TGCAGCGTGGGCAGGGTGGGAAAGCTGTTTTTT.

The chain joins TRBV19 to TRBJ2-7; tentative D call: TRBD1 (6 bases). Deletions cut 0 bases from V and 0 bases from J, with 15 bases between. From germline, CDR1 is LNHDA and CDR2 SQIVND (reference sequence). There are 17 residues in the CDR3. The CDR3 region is CASSIDHPGTNSYEQYF. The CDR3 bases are TGTGCCAGTAGTATAGATCACCCGGGGACAAACTCCTACGAGCAGTACTTC.

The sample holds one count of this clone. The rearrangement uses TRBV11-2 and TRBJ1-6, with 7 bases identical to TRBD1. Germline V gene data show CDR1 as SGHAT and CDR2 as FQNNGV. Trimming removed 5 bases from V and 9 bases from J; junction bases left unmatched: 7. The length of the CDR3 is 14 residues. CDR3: CASSLPGGTSPLHF. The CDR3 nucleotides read TGTGCCAGCAGCCTGCCAGGGGGGACTTCACCCCTCCACTTT. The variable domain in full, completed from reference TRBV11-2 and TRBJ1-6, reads EAGVAQSPRYKIIEKRQSVAFWCNPISGHATLYWYQQILGQGPKLLIQFQNNGVVDDSQLPKDRFSAERLKGVDSTLKIQPAKLEDSAVYLCASSLPGGTSPLHFGNGTRLTVT.

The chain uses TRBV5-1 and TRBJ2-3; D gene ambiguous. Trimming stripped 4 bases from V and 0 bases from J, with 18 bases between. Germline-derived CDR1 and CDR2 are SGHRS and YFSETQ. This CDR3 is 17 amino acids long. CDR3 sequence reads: CASSPGVLRSSTDTQYF. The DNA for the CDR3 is TGCGCCAGCAGCCCCGGTGTGCTTAGAAGTAGCACAGATACGCAGTATTTT.

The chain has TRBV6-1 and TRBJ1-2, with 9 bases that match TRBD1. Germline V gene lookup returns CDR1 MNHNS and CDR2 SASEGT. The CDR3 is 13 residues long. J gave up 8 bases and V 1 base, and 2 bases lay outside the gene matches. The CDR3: CASSEDRGRGYTF. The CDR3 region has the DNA TGTGCCAGCAGTGAAGACAGGGGGCGAGGCTACACCTTC.

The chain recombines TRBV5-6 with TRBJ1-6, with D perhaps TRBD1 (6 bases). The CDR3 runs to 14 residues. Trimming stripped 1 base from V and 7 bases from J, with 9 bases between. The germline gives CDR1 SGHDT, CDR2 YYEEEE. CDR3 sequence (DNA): TGTGCCAGCAGCTTGAACAGGGTGAATTCACCCCTCCACTTT. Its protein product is CASSLNRVNSPLHF. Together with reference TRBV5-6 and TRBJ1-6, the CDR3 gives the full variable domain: DAGVTQSPTHLIKTRGQQVTLRCSPKSGHDTVSWYQQALGQGPQFIFQYYEEEERQRGNFPDRFSGHQFPNYSSELNVNALLLGDSALYLCASSLNRVNSPLHFGNGTRLTVT.

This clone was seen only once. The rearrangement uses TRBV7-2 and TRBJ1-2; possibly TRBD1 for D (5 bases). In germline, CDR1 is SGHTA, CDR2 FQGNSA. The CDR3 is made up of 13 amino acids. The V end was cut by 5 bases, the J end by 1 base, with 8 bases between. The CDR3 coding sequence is TGTGCCAGCAGCGTACAGGATAACTATGGCTACACCTTC. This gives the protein CASSVQDNYGYTF.

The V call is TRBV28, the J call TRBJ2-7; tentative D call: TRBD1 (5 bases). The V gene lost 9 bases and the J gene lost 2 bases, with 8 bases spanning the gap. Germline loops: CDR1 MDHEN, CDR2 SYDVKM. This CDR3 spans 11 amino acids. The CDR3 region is CASRGAYEQYF. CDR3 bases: TGTGCCAGTAGGGGCGCCTACGAGCAGTACTTC. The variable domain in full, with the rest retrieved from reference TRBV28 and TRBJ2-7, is DVKVTQSSRYLVKRTGEKVFLECVQDMDHENMFWYRQDPGLGLRLIYFSYDVKMKEKGDIPEGYSVSREKKERFSLILESASTNQTSMYLCASRGAYEQYFGPGTRLTVT.

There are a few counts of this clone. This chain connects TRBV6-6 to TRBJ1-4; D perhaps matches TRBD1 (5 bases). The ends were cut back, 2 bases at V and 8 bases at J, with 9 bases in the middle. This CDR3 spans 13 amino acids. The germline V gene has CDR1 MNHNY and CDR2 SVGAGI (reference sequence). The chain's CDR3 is CASSYRGSEKLFF. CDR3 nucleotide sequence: TGTGCCAGCAGTTACAGGGGAAGCGAAAAACTGTTTTTT.

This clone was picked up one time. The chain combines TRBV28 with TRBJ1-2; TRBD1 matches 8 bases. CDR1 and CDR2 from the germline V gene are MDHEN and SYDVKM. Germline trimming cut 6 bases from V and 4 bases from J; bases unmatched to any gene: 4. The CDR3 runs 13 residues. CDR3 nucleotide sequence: TGTGCCAGCAGGGTCGACAGGGGCTATGGCTACACCTTC. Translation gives CASRVDRGYGYTF.

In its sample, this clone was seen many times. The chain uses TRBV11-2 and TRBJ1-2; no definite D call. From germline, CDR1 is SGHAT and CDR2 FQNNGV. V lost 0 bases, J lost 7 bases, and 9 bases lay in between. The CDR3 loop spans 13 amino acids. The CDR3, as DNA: TGTGCCAGCAGCTTAGATCTCCTCGGTGGCTACACCTTC. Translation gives CASSLDLLGGYTF.

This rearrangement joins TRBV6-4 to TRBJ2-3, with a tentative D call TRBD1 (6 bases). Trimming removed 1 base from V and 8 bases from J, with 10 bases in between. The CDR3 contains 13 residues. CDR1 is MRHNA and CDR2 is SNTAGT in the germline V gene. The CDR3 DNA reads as TGTGCCAGCAGTGACTTGGACAGAGGTACGCAGTATTTT. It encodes CASSDLDRGTQYF.

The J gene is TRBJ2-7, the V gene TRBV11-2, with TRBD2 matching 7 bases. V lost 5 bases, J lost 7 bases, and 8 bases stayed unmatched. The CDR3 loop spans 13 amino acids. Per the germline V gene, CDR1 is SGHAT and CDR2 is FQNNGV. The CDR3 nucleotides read TGTGCCAGCAGCCCCGGGACTACCAGTGAGCAGTACTTC. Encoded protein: CASSPGTTSEQYF.

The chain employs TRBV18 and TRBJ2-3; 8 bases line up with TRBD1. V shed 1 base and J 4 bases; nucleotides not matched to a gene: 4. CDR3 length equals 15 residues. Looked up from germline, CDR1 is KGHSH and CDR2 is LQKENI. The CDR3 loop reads CASSPQPGGADTQYF. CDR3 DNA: TGTGCCAGCTCACCACAGCCAGGGGGCGCAGATACGCAGTATTTT. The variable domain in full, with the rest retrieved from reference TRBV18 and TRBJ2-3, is NAGVMQNPRHLVRRRGQEARLRCSPMKGHSHVYWYRQLPEEGLKFMVYLQKENIIDESGMPKERFSAEFPKEGPSILRIQQVVRGDSAAYFCASSPQPGGADTQYFGPGTRLTVL.

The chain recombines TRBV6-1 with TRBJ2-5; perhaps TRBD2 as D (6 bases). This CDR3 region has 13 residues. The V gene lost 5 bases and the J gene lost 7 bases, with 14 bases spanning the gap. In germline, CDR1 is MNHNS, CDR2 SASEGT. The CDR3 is CASSPGGFGTQYF. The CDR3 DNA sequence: TGTGCCAGCAGTCCAGGAGGGTTTGGGACCCAGTACTTC.

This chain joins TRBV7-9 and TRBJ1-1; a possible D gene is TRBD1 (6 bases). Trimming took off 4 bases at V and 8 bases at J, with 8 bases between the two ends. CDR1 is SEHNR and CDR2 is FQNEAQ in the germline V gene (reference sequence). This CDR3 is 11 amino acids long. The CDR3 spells CASSWGTEAFF. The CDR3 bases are TGTGCCAGCAGCTGGGGGACAGAAGCTTTCTTT.

The CDR3 sequence is CASRTGNYGYTF. Written as DNA, the CDR3 is TGTGCCAGTCGGACAGGGAACTATGGCTACACCTTC. The rearrangement joins TRBV19 to TRBJ1-2; 8 bases match TRBD1. CDR1 is LNHDA and CDR2 is SQIVND in the germline V gene (reference sequence). Trimming took 8 bases from V and 2 from J; bases not matched to a gene: 1. This CDR3 has 12 residues.

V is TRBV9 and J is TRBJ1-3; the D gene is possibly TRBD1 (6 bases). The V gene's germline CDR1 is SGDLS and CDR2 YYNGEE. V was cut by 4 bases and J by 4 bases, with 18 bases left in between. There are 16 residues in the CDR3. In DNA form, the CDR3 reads TGTGCCAGCAGCCCCACGCGGGGGGCGCGGGGAAACACCATATATTTT. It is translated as CASSPTRGARGNTIYF.

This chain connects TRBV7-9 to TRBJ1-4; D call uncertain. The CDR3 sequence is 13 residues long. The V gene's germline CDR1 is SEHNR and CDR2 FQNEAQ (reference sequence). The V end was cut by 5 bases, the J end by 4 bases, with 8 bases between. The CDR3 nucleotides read TGTGCCAGCAGCCCCCGGAGTAATGAAAAACTGTTTTTT. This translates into CASSPRSNEKLFF. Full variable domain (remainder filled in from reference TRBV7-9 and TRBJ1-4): DTGVSQNPRHKITKRGQNVTFRCDPISEHNRLYWYRQTLGQGPEFLTYFQNEAQLEKSRLLSDRFSAERPKGSFSTLEIQRTEQGDSAMYLCASSPRSNEKLFFGSGTQLSVL.

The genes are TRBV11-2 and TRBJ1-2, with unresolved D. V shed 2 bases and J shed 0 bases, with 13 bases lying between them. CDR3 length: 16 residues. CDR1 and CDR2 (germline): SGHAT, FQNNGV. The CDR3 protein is CASSLRHAVANYGYTF. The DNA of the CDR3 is TGTGCCAGCAGCTTAAGACATGCCGTCGCTAACTATGGCTACACCTTC.

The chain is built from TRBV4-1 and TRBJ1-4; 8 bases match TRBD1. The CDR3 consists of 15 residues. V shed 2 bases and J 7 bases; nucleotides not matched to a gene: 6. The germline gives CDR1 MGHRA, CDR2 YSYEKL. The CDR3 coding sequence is TGCGCCAGCAGCCAACCGGACAGGGTTACTGAAAAACTGTTTTTT. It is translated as CASSQPDRVTEKLFF.

CDR3 loop: CASTNRRDRGTEAFF. CDR3 nucleotides: TGTGCCAGCACCAACCGAAGGGACAGAGGCACTGAAGCTTTCTTT. V is TRBV6-1 and J is TRBJ1-1; 7 bases match TRBD1. The V and J ends lost 7 bases and 4 bases, in that order; junction bases with no gene match: 12. Germline V lookup: CDR1 MNHNS, CDR2 SASEGT. The length of the CDR3 is 15 residues.

CDR3 residues: CASSTRTFNTEAFF. The CDR3 DNA is TGTGCCAGCAGTACTAGGACCTTTAACACTGAAGCTTTCTTT. The J gene is TRBJ1-1, the V gene TRBV5-4; D is unresolved. Trimming shortened V by 5 bases and J by 2 bases, and 13 bases separated the two germline ends. CDR1 and CDR2 from the germline V gene are SGHNT and YYREEE (reference sequence). The CDR3 extends over 14 amino acids.

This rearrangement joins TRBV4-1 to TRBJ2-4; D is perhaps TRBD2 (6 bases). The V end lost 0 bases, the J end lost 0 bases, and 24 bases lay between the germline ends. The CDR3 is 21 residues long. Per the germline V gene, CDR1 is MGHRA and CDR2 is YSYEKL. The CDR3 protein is CASSQELLRRASGLAKNIQYF. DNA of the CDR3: TGCGCCAGCAGCCAAGAACTCCTTCGCCGGGCGAGCGGGTTAGCCAAAAACATTCAGTACTTC.

The CDR3 DNA is TGTGCCAGCAGTTTCTGGCCAGATACGCAGTATTTT. Translating it yields CASSFWPDTQYF. The chain uses TRBV27 and TRBJ2-3; D remains ambiguous. Trimming stripped 3 bases from V and 4 bases from J, with 5 bases between. Germline V lookup: CDR1 MNHEY, CDR2 SMNVEV (reference sequence). This CDR3 is 12 amino acids long.

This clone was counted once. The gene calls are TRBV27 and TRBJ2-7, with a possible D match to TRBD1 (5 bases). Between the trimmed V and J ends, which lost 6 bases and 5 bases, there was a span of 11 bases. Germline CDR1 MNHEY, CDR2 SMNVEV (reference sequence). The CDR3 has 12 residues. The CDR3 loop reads CASSLRGNEQYF. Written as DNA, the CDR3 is TGTGCCAGCAGCCTAAGGGGTAACGAGCAGTACTTC.

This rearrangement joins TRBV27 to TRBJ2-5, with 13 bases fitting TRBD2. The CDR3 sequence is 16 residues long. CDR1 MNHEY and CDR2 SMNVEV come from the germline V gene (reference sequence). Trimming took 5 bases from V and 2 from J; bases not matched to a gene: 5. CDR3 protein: CASSPRLAGGQETQYF. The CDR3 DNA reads TGTGCCAGCAGTCCAAGACTAGCGGGAGGTCAAGAGACCCAGTACTTC.